This is a list of T cell receptor beta chains from one sample in a study of blood T cell repertoires in COVID-19. Profiled with immunoSEQ multiplex PCR; TCRdb holds only in-frame clones, not every one. This sample has some 330,000 clones, with under 90% found just once. The sequenced sample was PBMCs or T cells enriched from blood (not recorded which). The receptors were sampled from a man aged 25-40 years who had recovered from COVID-19. CDR3s leave out the opening cysteine and the closing phenylalanine or tryptophan. Each record gives: J gene, V gene, D gene, CDR3 protein. The D gene is left open where the match is weak.

j_call: TRBJ2-4; v_call: TRBV19; d_call: .; cdr3_aa: ASRTLAKNIQY
j_call: TRBJ2-1; v_call: TRBV10-2; d_call: .; cdr3_aa: ASSESREQF
j_call: TRBJ2-3; v_call: TRBV18; d_call: .; cdr3_aa: ASSPRVSVTDTQY
j_call: TRBJ1-6; v_call: TRBV7-6; d_call: TRBD1; cdr3_aa: ASSPEGTGDSPLH
j_call: TRBJ2-1; v_call: TRBV4-1; d_call: TRBD2; cdr3_aa: ASSQGLAPLDEQF
j_call: TRBJ1-2; v_call: TRBV9; d_call: .; cdr3_aa: ASSLGGGNYGYT
j_call: TRBJ2-5; v_call: TRBV7-2; d_call: TRBD2; cdr3_aa: ASSPRLLAAQETQY
j_call: TRBJ2-3; v_call: TRBV9; d_call: .; cdr3_aa: ASSEPGGTDTQY
j_call: TRBJ1-4; v_call: TRBV7-8; d_call: .; cdr3_aa: ASSLQRDTTNEKLF
j_call: TRBJ2-7; v_call: TRBV5-1; d_call: TRBD2; cdr3_aa: ATQSLAGGPYEQY
j_call: TRBJ1-6; v_call: TRBV7-9; d_call: .; cdr3_aa: ASSLVQGRSPLH
j_call: TRBJ1-6; v_call: TRBV5-6; d_call: TRBD1; cdr3_aa: ASSLAPQGRRSPLH
j_call: TRBJ1-5; v_call: TRBV19; d_call: .; cdr3_aa: ASSISSRSNQPQH
j_call: TRBJ2-2; v_call: TRBV6-1; d_call: .; cdr3_aa: ASSEDRSLIGELF
j_call: TRBJ2-1; v_call: TRBV2; d_call: .; cdr3_aa: ASSEAGAGVAYNEQF
j_call: TRBJ1-5; v_call: TRBV23-1; d_call: .; cdr3_aa: ASSPPTDYSNQPQH
j_call: TRBJ2-7; v_call: TRBV5-1; d_call: TRBD1; cdr3_aa: ASSQFRTGTEQY
j_call: TRBJ2-7; v_call: TRBV29-1; d_call: TRBD1; cdr3_aa: SVRQGAREQY
j_call: TRBJ2-6; v_call: TRBV7-8; d_call: .; cdr3_aa: ASSQLGHSGANVLT
j_call: TRBJ2-1; v_call: TRBV2; d_call: TRBD2; cdr3_aa: ASRAGGQNEQF
j_call: TRBJ1-1; v_call: TRBV6-4; d_call: .; cdr3_aa: ASSDSPQGRVIGAEAF
j_call: TRBJ2-7; v_call: TRBV28; d_call: TRBD1; cdr3_aa: ASGTGGLGEQY